Listed below are T cell receptor beta chains from one sample, sequenced in a study of CD8+ T cells in alopecia areata. The protocol was immunoSEQ multiplex PCR, while the TCRdb copy is restricted to in-frame clones and leaves out a portion. The data hold 150,000 to 200,000 clones, with 60% observed a single time. The sample consisted of CD4+ T cells sorted from blood, taken at week 24, from a patient treated with tofacitinib. These TCRs come from a human donor with alopecia areata. Both conserved end residues are trimmed from each CDR3. A D gene is named only where the DNA matches it firmly. Where a row states a size, it is once, few, many or the class of an expanded clone; other rows omit it.

v_call	clone_size	j_call	d_call	cdr3_aa
TRBV27	.	TRBJ1-6	.	ASSLVGTSNSPLH
TRBV5-4	few	TRBJ1-2	TRBD1	ASSNDRAPYGYT
TRBV6-5	.	TRBJ1-5	TRBD1	ASSQQGDQPQH
TRBV10-3	.	TRBJ1-1	.	ATSPNTEAF
TRBV13	.	TRBJ1-1	.	ASSAGGRFMNTEAF
TRBV12-5	few	TRBJ1-1	.	ASRSDGEAF
TRBV29-1	few	TRBJ2-1	.	SVGALTGNEQF
TRBV5-1	few	TRBJ2-2	TRBD1	ASSRDRANTGELF
TRBV29-1	.	TRBJ1-1	.	SVSTYSNTEAF
TRBV7-9	.	TRBJ2-7	.	ASRPQGSSYEQY
TRBV4-1	few	TRBJ2-3	TRBD1	ASSQLGTGRGDTQY
TRBV4-3	.	TRBJ1-2	.	ASSHGLRDNYGYT
TRBV29-1	once	TRBJ2-1	TRBD2	SALAGLPGEQF
TRBV4-3	.	TRBJ2-7	.	ASSQDSPHRGTEQY
TRBV6-6	.	TRBJ2-1	.	ASTGSGSYNEQF
TRBV30	.	TRBJ1-6	.	AWTGQGNSPLH
TRBV2	.	TRBJ1-4	.	ASSVGGANEKLF
TRBV10-3	many	TRBJ2-2	TRBD2	AISELAGDTGELF
TRBV29-1	few	TRBJ2-3	TRBD2	SVEVLAGVADTQY
TRBV29-1	.	TRBJ1-1	.	SVEVYKRATEAF
TRBV27	few	TRBJ1-6	.	ASSNPPGFYNSPLH
TRBV5-1	few	TRBJ1-4	.	ASTTGNEKLF
TRBV25-1	once	TRBJ2-5	TRBD1	ASSEGARGRRETQY
TRBV29-1	.	TRBJ1-1	.	SVVTGTNTEAF
TRBV29-1	.	TRBJ1-3	.	SVESPSGNTIY
TRBV5-6	few	TRBJ1-1	.	ASSKNLLAF
TRBV29-1	.	TRBJ1-1	.	SVVQVATEAF
TRBV29-1	.	TRBJ1-2	TRBD1	SVALGQGAGGYT
TRBV6-5	.	TRBJ1-5	.	ASSYAGGQPQH
TRBV29-1	.	TRBJ1-5	.	SAGWGDNQPQH
TRBV6-1	.	TRBJ1-1	.	ASTSLSGANTEAF
TRBV25-1	few	TRBJ1-1	TRBD1	ASSRDRGLLAEAF
TRBV6-1	.	TRBJ1-2	.	ASCVDIKGGYT
TRBV7-2	.	TRBJ2-7	.	ASSLEQGPYEQY
TRBV4-3	.	TRBJ2-3	.	ASSQDRGNADTQY
TRBV15	.	TRBJ2-2	TRBD2	ATSRIRGGLNTGELF
TRBV18	.	TRBJ1-2	.	ASSPSRDYGYT
TRBV5-1	.	TRBJ2-7	.	ASTGVNSYEQY
TRBV29-1	.	TRBJ1-4	.	STTGTGGETNEKLF
TRBV29-1	.	TRBJ2-7	.	STLGQGSSSYEQY
TRBV2	.	TRBJ1-4	.	ASSEALGRGFEKLF
TRBV4-3	.	TRBJ1-5	TRBD1	ASSQAGTGDQPQH
TRBV29-1	.	TRBJ2-2	.	SVRRESHGELF
TRBV7-6	.	TRBJ1-6	TRBD1	ASSLEGQTNSPLH
TRBV2	few	TRBJ2-5	.	ASSEIFLRQETQY
TRBV14	.	TRBJ2-3	.	ASSLYGDTQY
TRBV2	.	TRBJ1-2	.	ANRDPGKHYGYT
TRBV30	.	TRBJ1-2	.	AWSLPPEGEGYT
TRBV4-3	.	TRBJ1-2	.	ASSQDLISGEYGYT
TRBV11-2	.	TRBJ2-5	TRBD1	ASSLGTGGAETQY
TRBV10-3	.	TRBJ2-3	.	AISETSDTQY
TRBV25-1	.	TRBJ2-5	.	ASQLPGRETQY
TRBV29-1	.	TRBJ1-5	.	SVGDQPQH
TRBV7-9	.	TRBJ2-2	TRBD2	ASHGEGNTGELF
TRBV4-3	.	TRBJ2-6	.	ASSREGSGTGANVLT
TRBV29-1	.	TRBJ2-7	TRBD1	SVLPPGQGSHEQY
TRBV30	.	TRBJ1-2	.	AWSALDSRYT
TRBV19	few	TRBJ2-3	.	ASSMFGSTDTQY
TRBV30	.	TRBJ1-2	.	AWSKMTDGYT
TRBV30	.	TRBJ1-2	.	AWNLGDYGYT